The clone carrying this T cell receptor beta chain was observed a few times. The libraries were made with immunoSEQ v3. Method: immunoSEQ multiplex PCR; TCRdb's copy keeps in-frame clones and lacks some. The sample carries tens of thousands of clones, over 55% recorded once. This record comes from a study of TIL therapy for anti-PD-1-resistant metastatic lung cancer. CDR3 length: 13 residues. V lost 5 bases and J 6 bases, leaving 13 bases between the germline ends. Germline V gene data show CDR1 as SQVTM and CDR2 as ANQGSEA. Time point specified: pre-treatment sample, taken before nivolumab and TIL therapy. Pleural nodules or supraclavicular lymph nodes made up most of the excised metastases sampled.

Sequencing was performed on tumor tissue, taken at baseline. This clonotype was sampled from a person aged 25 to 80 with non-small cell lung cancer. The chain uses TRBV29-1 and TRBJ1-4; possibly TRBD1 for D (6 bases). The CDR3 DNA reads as TGCAGCGTTTCCCGGGACAAATATGAAAAACTGTTTTTT. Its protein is CSVSRDKYEKLFF.